This T cell receptor (beta chain) emerged from a study of T cells after somatic rescue of genetic block. The germline CDR1 and CDR2 sequences are SGHDT and YYEEEE. The CDR3 contains 13 residues. Deletions cut 0 bases from V and 1 base from J, with 4 bases between. Clones were read by immunoSEQ multiplex PCR, and TCRdb kept only the in-frame ones, dropping some. The repertoire holds 45,000 to 55,000 clones, 90% to 97% seen once, with under 0.095% in the top ten. Sample: peripheral blood mononuclear cells (PBMCs). The TCR originated in a child less than two years old. This chain joins TRBV5-6 and TRBJ1-1; D is undetermined. Written as DNA, the CDR3 is TGTGCCAGCAGCTTGGCAGGGAACACTGAAGCTTTCTTT. Its translation is CASSLAGNTEAFF.